Listed here is a single T cell receptor beta chain. These data originate in a study of T cells in Graves' hyperthyroidism and ophthalmopathy. What was amplified from RNA transcripts were TCR beta CDR3 regions. HTBI primers were the set used in a first-round RT-PCR of the TCR CDR3. MiXCR was run by TCRdb on the multiplex PCR reads, yielding one entry per CDR3 protein. The table has 550,000 to 600,000 distinct CDR3 sequences, approximately 44% seen once; the top ten hold roughly 19%. The sample was peripheral blood or thyroid tissue (not recorded which). This TCR came from an adult woman with Graves' disease, either hyperthyroidism or ophthalmopathy (not recorded which).

The CDR3 loop reads CASSHGQDNSPLHF. CDR3 DNA: TGTGCCAGCAGCCACGGACAGGACAATTCACCCCTCCACTTT. The gene calls are TRBV7-6 and TRBJ1-6, with 7 bases aligning to TRBD1. The CDR3 has 14 amino acids. Germline V CDR1 and CDR2: SGHVS, FNYEAQ. V was pared by 5 bases and J by 7 bases, with 5 bases of the junction left unmatched.